A single sample gave rise to the 21 T cell receptor beta chains below, sequenced in a study of cytomegalovirus exposure and HLA in healthy donors. With 60 Vbeta and 13 Jbeta primers, the PCR was carried out. Clones were sequenced by immunoSEQ multiplex PCR, and TCRdb holds only the in-frame ones, with some missing. Among under 150,000 clones listed, about three quarters were seen once. Material for sequencing was PBMCs. The receptors were sampled from a man aged 40-55 years in good health and CMV-seropositive.

The V call is TRBV5-1, the J call TRBJ1-1; 8 bases align to TRBD1. Germline trimming cut 0 bases from V and 5 bases from J; bases unmatched to any gene: 3. Per germline, CDR1 SGHRS and CDR2 YFSETQ. The CDR3 loop spans 14 amino acids. The CDR3 protein is CASSLGQGPTEAFF. The CDR3 nucleotides are TGCGCCAGCAGCTTGGGACAGGGGCCGACTGAAGCTTTCTTT.

The chain recombines TRBV11-1 with TRBJ1-2; TRBD1 might be the D (6 bases). Trimming removed 5 bases from V and 4 bases from J, with 11 bases in between. The CDR3 loop spans 13 amino acids. Germline CDR1 and CDR2: SGHAT and FQDESV (reference sequence). This chain's CDR3 is CASSPGHPYGYTF. The CDR3 nucleotides are TGTGCCAGCAGCCCGGGACACCCCTATGGCTACACCTTC.

The chain joins TRBV10-2 to TRBJ2-1, with 10 nucleotides matching TRBD2. The germline V gene encodes CDR1 WSHSY and CDR2 SAAADI. This CDR3 has 15 amino acids. V trimming: 5 bases; J trimming: 1 base; junction bases outside the gene matches: 2. The DNA for the CDR3 is TGCGCCAGCAGTAGCGGGGGGGCATCCTACAATGAGCAGTTCTTC. Encoded protein: CASSSGGASYNEQFF.

V and J are TRBV5-1 and TRBJ2-7; TRBD2 might be the D (6 bases). The germline V and J ends were trimmed by 1 base and 2 bases, with 10 bases remaining between them. There are 14 residues in the CDR3. Per germline, CDR1 SGHRS and CDR2 YFSETQ. The chain's CDR3 is CASSLSSGAYEQYF. Here the CDR3 DNA reads TGCGCCAGCAGCTTGAGTAGCGGAGCCTACGAGCAGTACTTC.

This clone has only a few counts. The CDR3 nucleotides read TGCGCCAGCAGCTTCCCCGGGACAGGGGGCTTAGCTGAAGCTTTCTTT. Its translation is CASSFPGTGGLAEAFF. The chain carries TRBV5-1 and TRBJ1-1, with 12 bases identical to TRBD1. The CDR3 extends over 16 amino acids. Germline V gene data show CDR1 as SGHRS and CDR2 as YFSETQ. V trimming: 2 bases; J trimming: 6 bases; junction bases outside the gene matches: 8.

The chain has TRBV19 and TRBJ1-6; 8 nucleotides agree with TRBD1. Germline V CDR1 and CDR2: LNHDA, SQIVND (reference sequence). The CDR3 is 16 amino acids. Germline trimming cut 3 bases from V and 5 bases from J; bases unmatched to any gene: 6. CDR3 amino acids: CASSMGQGADNSPLHF. The DNA of the CDR3 is TGTGCCAGTAGTATGGGCCAGGGGGCCGATAATTCACCCCTCCACTTT.

The V gene is TRBV7-2, the J gene TRBJ2-1; a weak D match, TRBD2 (5 bases). CDR1 and CDR2 from the germline V gene are SGHTA and FQGNSA. Trimming pared 1 base from V and 4 bases from J, leaving 8 bases between. This CDR3 spans 14 amino acids. The chain's CDR3 is CASSLEDWYNEQFF. The DNA of the CDR3 is TGTGCCAGCAGCTTAGAGGACTGGTACAATGAGCAGTTCTTC. Complete variable domain (other parts from reference TRBV7-2 and TRBJ2-1): GAGVSQSPSNKVTEKGKDVELRCDPISGHTALYWYRQSLGQGLEFLIYFQGNSAPDKSGLPSDRFSAERTGGSVSTLTIQRTQQEDSAVYLCASSLEDWYNEQFFGPGTRLTVL.

The sample holds a few counts of this clone. In nucleotides, the CDR3 is TGTGCCACCAGCAGAGAGCGAGGGGGGGATCCCCCCTACGAGCAGTACTTC. Amino acids: CATSRERGGDPPYEQYF. V is TRBV15 and J is TRBJ2-7; D is possibly TRBD2 (7 bases). This CDR3 contains 17 residues. Trimming removed 0 bases from V and 2 bases from J, with 17 bases in between. CDR1 is LNHNV, CDR2 YYDKDF, per germline (reference sequence).

The chain links TRBV9 to TRBJ2-1, with 14 bases aligning to TRBD2. Trimming at V came to 3 bases and at J to 2 bases, leaving 4 bases not matched to a gene. Germline-derived CDR1 and CDR2 are SGDLS and YYNGEE. This CDR3 has 17 amino acids. The DNA of the CDR3 is TGTGCCAGCAGCGCGGGGACTAGCGGGAGTGCCTACAATGAGCAGTTCTTC. This encodes CASSAGTSGSAYNEQFF. The complete variable domain, with remaining parts taken from reference TRBV9 and TRBJ2-1, reads DSGVTQTPKHLITATGQRVTLRCSPRSGDLSVYWYQQSLDQGLQFLIQYYNGEERAKGNILERFSAQQFPDLHSELNLSSLELGDSALYFCASSAGTSGSAYNEQFFGPGTRLTVL.

The chain carries TRBV18 and TRBJ1-2; no reliable D call. The ends were cut back, 2 bases at V and 7 bases at J, with 17 bases in the middle. CDR3 length: 15 amino acids. CDR1 and CDR2 from the germline V gene are KGHSH and LQKENI. This chain's CDR3 is CASSPKISTSTGYTF. In nucleotides, the CDR3 is TGTGCCAGCTCACCAAAAATTAGCACTTCTACTGGCTACACCTTC.

The chain uses TRBV9 and TRBJ2-3, with D perhaps matching TRBD2 (5 bases). Trimming cost V 0 bases and J 6 bases, with 17 bases left between them. The CDR3 runs 16 residues. Germline CDR1 reads SGDLS; CDR2 reads YYNGEE. The CDR3 DNA reads as TGTGCCAGCAGCGTAGTCGTCGGGGTAGCATTGGATACGCAGTATTTT. Its translation: CASSVVVGVALDTQYF.

A few counts support this clone. The V call is TRBV7-2, the J call TRBJ2-5, with 8 bases identical to TRBD2. The tail of the sequence fits TRBJ2-7 better, so the J call may be wrong. The CDR3 length is 14 residues. Germline loops: CDR1 SGHTA, CDR2 FQGNSA. CDR3 DNA: TGTGCCAGCAGCTTAGCTGGCGGGGGGAACGAGCAGTACTTC. Translation gives CASSLAGGGNEQYF.

The chain joins TRBV7-8 to TRBJ2-5; possible D gene TRBD2, 5 bases. Germline CDR1 and CDR2: SGHVS and FQNEAQ. This CDR3 contains 14 residues. Trimming stripped 0 bases from V and 7 bases from J, with 12 bases between. Here the CDR3 DNA reads TGTGCCAGCAGCTTAGCCGGGAACTCGAGGACCCAGTACTTC. Protein product: CASSLAGNSRTQYF.

V is TRBV27 and J is TRBJ2-7, with 8 nucleotides matching TRBD1. The germline CDR1 and CDR2 sequences are MNHEY and SMNVEV (reference sequence). The CDR3 loop spans 16 amino acids. V was clipped by 5 bases and J by 4 bases; unmatched bases: 13. The CDR3 region has the DNA TGTGCCAGCAGTACGGAAACCAGGGGGCGTTATTACGAGCAGTACTTC. The encoded protein is CASSTETRGRYYEQYF.

This sequence joins TRBV7-9 and TRBJ2-3; 10 nucleotides align to TRBD2. This CDR3 has 18 residues. V shed 1 base and J 2 bases; nucleotides not matched to a gene: 9. Per germline, CDR1 SEHNR and CDR2 FQNEAQ (reference sequence). This CDR3 reads CASSLVLGLAGVTDTQYF. DNA for the CDR3: TGTGCCAGCAGCTTAGTTTTAGGGCTAGCGGGAGTCACAGATACGCAGTATTTT. The whole variable domain, filled in from reference TRBV7-9 and TRBJ2-3, reads DTGVSQNPRHKITKRGQNVTFRCDPISEHNRLYWYRQTLGQGPEFLTYFQNEAQLEKSRLLSDRFSAERPKGSFSTLEIQRTEQGDSAMYLCASSLVLGLAGVTDTQYFGPGTRLTVL.

CDR3 in amino acids: CATKSRRDRGTGELFF. The DNA for the CDR3 is TGTGCCACAAAGTCCAGAAGAGACAGGGGCACCGGGGAGCTGTTTTTT. This chain uses TRBV6-6 with TRBJ2-2; 8 bases agree with TRBD1. V lost 10 bases, J lost 4 bases, and 14 bases stayed unmatched. The CDR3 loop spans 16 amino acids. Germline CDR1 MNHNY, CDR2 SVGAGI (reference sequence).

The chain joins TRBV4-2 to TRBJ1-4; 9 bases are shared with TRBD1. The germline V gene encodes CDR1 LGHNA and CDR2 YNFKEQ. The CDR3 contains 16 residues. V was clipped by 6 bases and J by 7 bases; unmatched bases: 12. The CDR3, as DNA: TGTGCCAGCAGTCAGGACCCCAACAGGGGGCCTGAAAAACTGTTTTTT. It codes for CASSQDPNRGPEKLFF.

The chain is built from TRBV27 and TRBJ2-1; 13 bases align to TRBD2. The germline CDR1 and CDR2 sequences are MNHEY and SMNVEV (reference sequence). The CDR3 consists of 17 residues. With 5 bases clipped from V and 7 bases from J, the junction kept 11 bases outside the gene matches. The CDR3 DNA sequence: TGTGCCAGCAGTCCCAGTGGGGGGACTAGCGGGATGAATGAGCAGTTCTTC. Its translation: CASSPSGGTSGMNEQFF.

The V call is TRBV11-2, the J call TRBJ1-2; TRBD1 matches 7 bases. Germline V CDR1 and CDR2: SGHAT, FQNNGV. The junction had 7 bases not matched to a gene; V was cut back by 5 bases and J by 4 bases. The CDR3 has 14 amino acids. The CDR3 region is CASSITGVSYGYTF. The CDR3 nucleotides read TGTGCCAGCAGCATAACAGGGGTGAGCTATGGCTACACCTTC.

This clone was seen a single time. The chain links TRBV19 to TRBJ2-5; 8 positions match TRBD1. After removal of 4 bases from V and 0 bases from J, the junction contained 1 base not matched to a gene. CDR3 length equals 14 residues. Germline V gene data show CDR1 as LNHDA and CDR2 as SQIVND (reference sequence). The CDR3 coding sequence is TGTGCCAGTAGTAGACAGGGGCACCAAGAGACCCAGTACTTC. It specifies CASSRQGHQETQYF.

This clone is a singleton in its sample. The chain joins TRBV5-1 to TRBJ2-1; TRBD2 aligns across 10 bases. There are 15 residues in the CDR3. CDR1 is SGHRS, CDR2 YFSETQ, per germline. The V gene end was trimmed by 0 bases and the J gene end by 7 bases; junction bases not matched to a gene: 4. The CDR3 sequence is CASSLVLAGENEQFF. The CDR3 coding sequence is TGCGCCAGCAGCTTGGTTCTAGCGGGAGAGAATGAGCAGTTCTTC.